This T cell receptor (beta chain) was documented in a study of T cells in Graves' hyperthyroidism and ophthalmopathy. This clonotype appeared many times. Amplified TCR beta CDR3 regions derived from RNA transcripts. HTBI primers were employed in a first-round RT-PCR of the TCR CDR3. TCRdb itself ran the multiplex PCR reads through MiXCR, one entry per CDR3 protein. The profile shows roughly 800,000 distinct CDR3 sequences, 38% of them singletons. The germline V and J ends were trimmed by 1 base and 4 bases, with 7 bases remaining between them. Germline CDR1 and CDR2: SEHNR and FQNEAQ (reference sequence). The CDR3 covers 14 residues.

The sequenced sample was blood. The chain joins TRBV7-9 to TRBJ1-4; unclear D gene. The source is a man younger than 35 with Graves' hyperthyroidism. The CDR3 region has the DNA TGTGCCAGCAGCTTAGGTCGGGATAATGAAAAACTGTTTTTT. It is translated as CASSLGRDNEKLFF. Looking up the rest from reference TRBV7-9 and TRBJ1-4 gives the full variable domain: DTGVSQNPRHKITKRGQNVTFRCDPISEHNRLYWYRQTLGQGPEFLTYFQNEAQLEKSRLLSDRFSAERPKGSFSTLEIQRTEQGDSAMYLCASSLGRDNEKLFFGSGTQLSVL.